The sequence of this T cell receptor (beta chain) was determined in a study of blood T cell repertoires in COVID-19. The germline CDR1 and CDR2 sequences are SGHKS and YYEKEE (reference sequence). V gave up 3 bases and J gave up 2 bases; unmatched junction bases: 4. The CDR3 runs 15 residues. Original processing notes: Amplified reference gene primers provided the basis for estimating nucleated cell counts. Generated by immunoSEQ multiplex PCR, the TCRdb table keeps only in-frame clones and is missing some. The DNA was the basis for D and trimming; V, J and clone size are from that table. This sample has around 150,000 clones; roughly 81% occur once, and the top ten carry roughly 8.9%.

Sequencing was done on a sample of peripheral blood. This chain connects TRBV5-5 to TRBJ2-7, with 11 bases fitting TRBD2. The receptor's source is a woman between 45 and 65 years old with active or convalescent COVID-19. The CDR3 nucleotides read TGTGCCAGCAGCTCGGGACTAGCGGAGACCTACGAGCAGTACTTC. Protein sequence: CASSSGLAETYEQYF.